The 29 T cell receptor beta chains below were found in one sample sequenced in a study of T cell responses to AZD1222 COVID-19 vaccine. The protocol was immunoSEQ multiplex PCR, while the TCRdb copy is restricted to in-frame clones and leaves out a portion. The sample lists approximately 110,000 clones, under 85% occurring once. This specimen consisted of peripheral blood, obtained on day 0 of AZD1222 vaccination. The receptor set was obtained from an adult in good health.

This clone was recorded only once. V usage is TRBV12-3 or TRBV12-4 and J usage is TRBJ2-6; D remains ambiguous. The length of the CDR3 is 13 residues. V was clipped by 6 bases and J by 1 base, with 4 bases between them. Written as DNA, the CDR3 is TGTGCCAGCAGCCGGTCTGGGGCCAACGTCCTGACTTTC. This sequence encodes CASSRSGANVLTF.

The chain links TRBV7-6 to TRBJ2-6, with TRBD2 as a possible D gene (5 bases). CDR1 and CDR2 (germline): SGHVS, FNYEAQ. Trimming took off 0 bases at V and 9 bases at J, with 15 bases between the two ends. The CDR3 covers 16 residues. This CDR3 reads CASSLAGLSGRNVLTF. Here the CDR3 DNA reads TGTGCCAGCAGCTTAGCTGGCCTAAGCGGCCGCAACGTCCTGACTTTC.

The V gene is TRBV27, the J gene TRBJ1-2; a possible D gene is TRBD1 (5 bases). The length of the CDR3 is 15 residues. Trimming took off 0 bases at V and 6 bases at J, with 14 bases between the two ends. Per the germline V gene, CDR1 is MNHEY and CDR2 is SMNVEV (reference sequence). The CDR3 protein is CASSLSPGTLHGYTF. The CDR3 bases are TGTGCCAGCAGTTTATCCCCCGGGACCCTCCATGGCTACACCTTC.

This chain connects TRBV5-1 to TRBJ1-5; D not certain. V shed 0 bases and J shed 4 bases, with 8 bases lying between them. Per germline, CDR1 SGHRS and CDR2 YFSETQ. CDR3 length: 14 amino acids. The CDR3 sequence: CASSLDLGNQPQHF. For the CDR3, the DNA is TGCGCCAGCAGCTTGGATCTGGGGAATCAGCCCCAGCATTTT. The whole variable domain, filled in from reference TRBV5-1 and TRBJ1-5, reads KAGVTQTPRYLIKTRGQQVTLSCSPISGHRSVSWYQQTPGQGLQFLFEYFSETQRNKGNFPGRFSGRQFSNSRSEMNVSTLELGDSALYLCASSLDLGNQPQHFGDGTRLSIL.

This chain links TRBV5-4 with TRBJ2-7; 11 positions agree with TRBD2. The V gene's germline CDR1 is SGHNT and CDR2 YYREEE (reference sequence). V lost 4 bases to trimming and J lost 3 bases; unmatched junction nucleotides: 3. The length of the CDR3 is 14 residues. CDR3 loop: CASSLSGGDYEQYF. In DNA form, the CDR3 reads TGTGCCAGCAGCCTTAGCGGGGGGGACTACGAGCAGTACTTC.

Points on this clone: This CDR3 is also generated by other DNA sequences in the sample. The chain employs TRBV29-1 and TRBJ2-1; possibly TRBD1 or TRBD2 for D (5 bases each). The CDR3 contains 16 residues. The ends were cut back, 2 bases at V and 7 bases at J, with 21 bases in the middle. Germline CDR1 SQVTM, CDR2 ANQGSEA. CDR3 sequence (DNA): TGCAGCGTTGAACCCGATGGGGACGGCGAGGGTAATGAGCAGTTCTTC. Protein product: CSVEPDGDGEGNEQFF.

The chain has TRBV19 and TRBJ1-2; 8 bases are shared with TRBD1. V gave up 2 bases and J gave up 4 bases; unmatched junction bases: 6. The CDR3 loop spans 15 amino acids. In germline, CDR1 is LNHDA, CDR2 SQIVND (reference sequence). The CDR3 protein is CASSISAGQGYGYTF. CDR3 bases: TGTGCCAGTAGTATAAGTGCCGGACAGGGCTATGGCTACACCTTC.

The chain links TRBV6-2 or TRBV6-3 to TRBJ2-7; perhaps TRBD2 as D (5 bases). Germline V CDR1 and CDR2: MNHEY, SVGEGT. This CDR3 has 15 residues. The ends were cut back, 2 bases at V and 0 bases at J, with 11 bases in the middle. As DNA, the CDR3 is TGTGCCAGCAGTTACGACGGGGAAAGCTCCTACGAGCAGTACTTC. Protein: CASSYDGESSYEQYF.

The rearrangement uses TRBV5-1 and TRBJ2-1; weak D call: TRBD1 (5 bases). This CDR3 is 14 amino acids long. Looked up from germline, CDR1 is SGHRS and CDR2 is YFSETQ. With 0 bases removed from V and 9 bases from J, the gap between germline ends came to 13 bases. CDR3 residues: CASSLARQITEQFF. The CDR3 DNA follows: TGCGCCAGCAGCTTGGCGAGACAGATCACTGAGCAGTTCTTC.

CDR3: CASSLDPNPFNEQFF. CDR3 coding DNA: TGTGCCAGCAGCCTCGACCCCAACCCCTTCAATGAGCAGTTCTTC. V is TRBV5-5 and J is TRBJ2-1; D is ambiguous. The CDR3 consists of 15 residues. Looked up from germline, CDR1 is SGHKS and CDR2 is YYEKEE (reference sequence). Trimming took 4 bases from V and 6 from J, leaving 17 bases between them.

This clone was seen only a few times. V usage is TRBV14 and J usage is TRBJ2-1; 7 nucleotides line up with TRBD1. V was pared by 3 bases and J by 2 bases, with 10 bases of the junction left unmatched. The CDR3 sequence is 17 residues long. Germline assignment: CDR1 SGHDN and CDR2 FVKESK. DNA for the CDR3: TGTGCCAGCAGCCAGAGACAGGGTAGTAACGCCTACAATGAGCAGTTCTTC. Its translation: CASSQRQGSNAYNEQFF.

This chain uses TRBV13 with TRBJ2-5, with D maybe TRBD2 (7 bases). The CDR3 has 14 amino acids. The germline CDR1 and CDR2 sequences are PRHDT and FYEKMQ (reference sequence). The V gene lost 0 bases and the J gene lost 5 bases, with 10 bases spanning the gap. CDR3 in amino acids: CASSLGRGAETQYF. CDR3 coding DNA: TGTGCCAGCAGCTTAGGTCGGGGGGCGGAGACCCAGTACTTC.

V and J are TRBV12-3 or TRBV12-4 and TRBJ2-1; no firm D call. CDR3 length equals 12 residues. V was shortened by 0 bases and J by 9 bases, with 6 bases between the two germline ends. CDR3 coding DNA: TGTGCCAGCAGTTTAGCAAGGGTTGAGCAGTTCTTC. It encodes CASSLARVEQFF.

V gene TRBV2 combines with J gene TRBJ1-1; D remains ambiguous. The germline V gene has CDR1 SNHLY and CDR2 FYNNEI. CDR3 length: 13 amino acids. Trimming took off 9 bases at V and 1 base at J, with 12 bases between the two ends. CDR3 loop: CARRSYPNTEAFF. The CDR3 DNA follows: TGTGCCAGAAGGTCGTATCCGAACACTGAAGCTTTCTTT.

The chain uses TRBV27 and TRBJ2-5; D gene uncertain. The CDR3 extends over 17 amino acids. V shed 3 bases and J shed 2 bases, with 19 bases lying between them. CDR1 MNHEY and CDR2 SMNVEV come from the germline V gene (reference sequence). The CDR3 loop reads CASSFWPTLGLQETQYF. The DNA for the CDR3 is TGTGCCAGCAGTTTTTGGCCCACTTTGGGGTTGCAAGAGACCCAGTACTTC.

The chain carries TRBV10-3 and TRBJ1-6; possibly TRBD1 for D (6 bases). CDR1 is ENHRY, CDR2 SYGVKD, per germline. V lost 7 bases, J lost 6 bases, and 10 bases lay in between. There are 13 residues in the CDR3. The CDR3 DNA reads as TGTGCCATCATGGGGACATCTAATTCACCCCTCCACTTT. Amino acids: CAIMGTSNSPLHF.

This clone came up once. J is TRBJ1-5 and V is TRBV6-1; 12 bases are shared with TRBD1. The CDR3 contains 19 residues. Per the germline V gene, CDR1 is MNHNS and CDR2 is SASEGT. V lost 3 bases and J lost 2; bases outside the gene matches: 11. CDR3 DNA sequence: TGTGCCAGCAGTGAGGTCCGGGACAGGGGGCGGCACGGCAATCAGCCCCAGCATTTT. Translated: CASSEVRDRGRHGNQPQHF.

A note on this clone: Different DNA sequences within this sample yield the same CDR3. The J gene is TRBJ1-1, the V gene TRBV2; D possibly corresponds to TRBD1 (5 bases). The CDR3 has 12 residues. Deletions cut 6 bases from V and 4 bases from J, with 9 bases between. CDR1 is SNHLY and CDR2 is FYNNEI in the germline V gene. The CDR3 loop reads CASSPGGTEAFF. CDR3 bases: TGTGCCAGCAGCCCCGGGGGCACTGAAGCTTTCTTT.

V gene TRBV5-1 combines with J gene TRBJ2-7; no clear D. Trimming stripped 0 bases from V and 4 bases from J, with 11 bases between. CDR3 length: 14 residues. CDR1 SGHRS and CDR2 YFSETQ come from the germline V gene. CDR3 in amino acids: CASSLEGPKYEQYF. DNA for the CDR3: TGCGCCAGCAGCTTGGAAGGGCCAAAGTACGAGCAGTACTTC.

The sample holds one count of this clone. As DNA, the CDR3 is TGTGCCAGCACCCCGACAGGTAATCAGCCCCAGCATTTT. It encodes CASTPTGNQPQHF. V gene TRBV6-5 combines with J gene TRBJ1-5; possible D gene TRBD1, 6 bases. V was trimmed by 7 bases and J by 4 bases, leaving 11 bases between them. Looked up from germline, CDR1 is MNHEY and CDR2 is SVGAGI. The CDR3 is 13 residues long.

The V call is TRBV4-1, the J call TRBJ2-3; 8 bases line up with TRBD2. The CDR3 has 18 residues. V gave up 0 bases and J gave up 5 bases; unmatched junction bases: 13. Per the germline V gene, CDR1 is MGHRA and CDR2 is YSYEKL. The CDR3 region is CASSQEPSGLYYQDTQYF. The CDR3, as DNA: TGCGCCAGCAGCCAAGAGCCTAGCGGGTTGTACTACCAAGATACGCAGTATTTT.

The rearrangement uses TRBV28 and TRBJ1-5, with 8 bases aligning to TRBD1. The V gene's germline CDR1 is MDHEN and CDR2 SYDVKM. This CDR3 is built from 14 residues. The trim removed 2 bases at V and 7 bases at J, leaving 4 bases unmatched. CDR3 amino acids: CASSLITGGQPQHF. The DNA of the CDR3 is TGTGCCAGCAGTTTAATTACAGGGGGACAGCCCCAGCATTTT.

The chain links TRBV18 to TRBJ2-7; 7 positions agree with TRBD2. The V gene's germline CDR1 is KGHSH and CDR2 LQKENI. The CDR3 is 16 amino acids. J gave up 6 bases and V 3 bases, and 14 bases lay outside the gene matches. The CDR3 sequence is CASSPAPLAGVGEQYF. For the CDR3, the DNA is TGTGCCAGCTCACCCGCCCCGCTCGCGGGGGTAGGCGAGCAGTACTTC.

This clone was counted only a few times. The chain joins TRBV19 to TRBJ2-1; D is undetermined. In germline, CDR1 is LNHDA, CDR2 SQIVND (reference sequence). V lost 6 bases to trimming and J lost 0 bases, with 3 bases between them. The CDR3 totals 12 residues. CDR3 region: CASSDSYNEQFF. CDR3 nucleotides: TGTGCCAGTAGCGACTCCTACAATGAGCAGTTCTTC. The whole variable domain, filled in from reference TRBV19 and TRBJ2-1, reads DGGITQSPKYLFRKEGQNVTLSCEQNLNHDAMYWYRQDPGQGLRLIYYSQIVNDFQKGDIAEGYSVSREKKESFPLTVTSAQKNPTAFYLCASSDSYNEQFFGPGTRLTVL.

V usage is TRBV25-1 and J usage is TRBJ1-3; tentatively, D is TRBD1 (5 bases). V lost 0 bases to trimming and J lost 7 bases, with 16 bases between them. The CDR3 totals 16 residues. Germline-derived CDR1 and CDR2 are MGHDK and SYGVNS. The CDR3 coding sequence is TGTGCCAGCAGTGAATATAGGGGAGGTCGAGGGAACACCATATATTTT. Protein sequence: CASSEYRGGRGNTIYF.

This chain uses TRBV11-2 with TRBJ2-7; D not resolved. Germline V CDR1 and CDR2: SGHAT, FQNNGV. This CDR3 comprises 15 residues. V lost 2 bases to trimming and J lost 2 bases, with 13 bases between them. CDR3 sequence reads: CASSLSPGSAYEQYF. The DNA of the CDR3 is TGTGCCAGCAGCTTAAGCCCCGGTTCGGCCTACGAGCAGTACTTC.

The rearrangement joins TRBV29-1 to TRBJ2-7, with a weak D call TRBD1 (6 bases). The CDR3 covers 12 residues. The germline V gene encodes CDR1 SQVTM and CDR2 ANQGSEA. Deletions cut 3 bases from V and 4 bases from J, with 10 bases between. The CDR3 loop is CSVEGQDYEQYF. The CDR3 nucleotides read TGCAGCGTTGAGGGACAAGATTACGAGCAGTACTTC.

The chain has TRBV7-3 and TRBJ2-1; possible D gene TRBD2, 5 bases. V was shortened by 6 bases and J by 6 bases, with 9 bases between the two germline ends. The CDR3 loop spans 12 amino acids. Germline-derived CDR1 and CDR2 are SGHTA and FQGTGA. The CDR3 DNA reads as TGTGCCAGCAGGGGGAGTTCCAATGAGCAGTTCTTC. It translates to CASRGSSNEQFF.

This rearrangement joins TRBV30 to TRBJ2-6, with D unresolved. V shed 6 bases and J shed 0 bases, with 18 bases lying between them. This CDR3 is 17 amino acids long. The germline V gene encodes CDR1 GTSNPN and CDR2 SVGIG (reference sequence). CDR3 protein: CACGTVPSNSGANVLTF. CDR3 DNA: TGTGCCTGCGGTACAGTCCCCTCAAACTCTGGGGCCAACGTCCTGACTTTC.